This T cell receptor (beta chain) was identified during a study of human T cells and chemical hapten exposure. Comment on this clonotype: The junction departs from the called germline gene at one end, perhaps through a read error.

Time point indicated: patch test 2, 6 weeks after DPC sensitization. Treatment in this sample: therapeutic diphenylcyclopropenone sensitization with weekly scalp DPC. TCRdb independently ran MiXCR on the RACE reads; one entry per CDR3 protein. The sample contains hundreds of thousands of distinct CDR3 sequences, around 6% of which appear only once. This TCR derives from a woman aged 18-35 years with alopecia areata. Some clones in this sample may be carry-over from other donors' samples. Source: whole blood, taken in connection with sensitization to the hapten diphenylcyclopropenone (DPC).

The CDR3: CASSQRNSGELFF. The CDR3 DNA sequence: TGTGCCAGCAGCCAACGTAACAGCGGGGAGCTGTTTTTT. The chain uses TRBV3-1 and TRBJ2-2; no definite D call. CDR1 LGHDT and CDR2 YNNKEL come from the germline V gene (reference sequence). The CDR3 loop spans 13 amino acids.